This TCR beta chain was found in a study of long-term antiretroviral therapy in people with HIV (dated 2022 in TCRdb). Some background on the complete study: The earliest samples were collected roughly a decade before the 2015 WHO recommendation for immediate ART, at a time when ART was usually postponed until CD4 counts fell. A retrospective serial study tested whether ART initiation and durable HIV suppression were associated with changes in peripheral blood TRB repertoire composition and diversity. A total of 150 to 200 cryopreserved PBMC samples were contributed to the cohort by 30 adults with confirmed HIV infection, with samples collected serially over a mean of 6 years (range 1-12). About 40% of the roughly 30 participants with HIV were female. No cross-contamination during QIAcube processing was shown when test extractions of a monoclonal T-cell line were performed alongside about 30 polyclonal samples. Broader findings and caveats from the paper: Starting ART was linked to a significant rise in TRB diversity, yet even with long-term ART the diversity remained significantly lower than in transplant donor controls. Expanded TRB clones identified before ART initiation dominated the repertoire at all time points, although this dominance fluctuated and declined in many PLHIV after ART. Since PBMC availability was limited, sequencing covered only the TCR beta chain, with no alpha chain pairing. Narrower CDR3 length ranges were observed in HIV repertoires than in controls, and an antigen-experienced repertoire with only a slight naive shift after ART was suggested by the network structure. The samples span the years 2004 to 2017, and the ART regimens used at that time may not be as effective as current regimens. Inferences about post-ART repertoire changes were limited because no data were available on ART adherence, viral resistance or therapy changes. Because pre-ART samples had limited cell numbers, profiling was done on unsorted PBMC rather than on sorted CD4+ and CD8+ T cells.

CDR1 and CDR2 were assigned from the germline V gene (reference sequence) as GTSNPN and SVGIG. V is cut by 0 bases and J by 0 bases, and the space between the germline ends is 10 bases. The CDR3 holds 15 amino acids from the cysteine to the phenylalanine. The read is trimmed to its CDR3 DNA, 45 bases read in frame from base 1. Participants were included only if at least one PBMC sample before ART initiation and at least two post-ART samples were available. Treatment was received in the United States of America by all participants with HIV. Before DNA extraction, cryopreserved samples containing about 0.9-10 million PBMC were thawed and washed. At the time of the earliest PBMC sample, participants with HIV were aged between about 20 and 60 years. PBMC samples were contributed by each participant from 1-4 timepoints before ART initiation and 2-8 timepoints after ART initiation, with a median of 7 samples. Serial HIV viral load, CD4+ T-cell count, ART history and demographic data were obtained for every participant. Using a Qiagen kit on a QIAcube, genomic DNA was extracted from unsorted PBMC, with samples processed in batches of 12.

Concerning this clone itself: Its recognized antigen is unknown. The sample holds no much larger clone one base away, and base qualities are not on file.

The immunoSEQ hsTCRB v3.0 assay was used at survey level resolution to sequence the TRB variable region. TRB sequencing targeted a depth of 40,000-50,000 T-cell genomes per sample. TRB libraries were pooled and sequenced on an Illumina MiSeq using a v3 150-cycle kit. Processing in the source paper ran as follows. Repertoire analysis ran in R within a reproducible Nextflow workflow covering QC, data transformation and analysis. LymphoSeq2, an R package for exploring AIRR-Seq data, was used to implement the custom analyses. A handful of samples that produced fewer than 5000 total TRB sequences were removed, so 188 HIV repertoires were analyzed. Of the roughly 190 retained HIV repertoires, 55 to 60 were collected before and more than 120 after ART initiation. Each repertoire was downsampled to 5000 TRB nucleotide sequences, and summary statistics were averaged across 100 downsampling iterations. TRB sequences were retained for analysis only if CDR3 regions of at least seven amino acids were present. A Shannon entropy-derived clonality score and the Gini coefficient were used to measure diversity. In the repertoire networks, any two of the top 5000 CDR3 amino acid sequences were linked whenever the two sequences differed by an edit distance of one. Antigen specificity groups and MHC restriction were predicted for TRB CDR3 amino acid sequences with GLIPH2. Known CMV, EBV, HIV or tissue antigen associations were flagged by matching CDR3 amino acid sequences against VDJdb and McPAS-TCR. Pre-ART, post-ART and control groups were compared with Wilcoxon signed-rank tests and Holm-Bonferroni correction. Sourced from immuneACCESS, this table was stored by TCRdb with only in-frame sequences that have V and J called. A share of the clones is absent; for the studies checked, an unresolved V gene accounts for under half, and the remainder has no known explanation. From that table come the V and J calls and clone size; the DNA was used to work out D and trimming. This sample comprises 30,000 to 35,000 clones, 85% to 95% of them detected only once. The ten largest clones add up to 3.5% to 4.5% of the sample.

The clonotype was recovered from a woman in her fifties or sixties with HIV. This material consisted of unsorted PBMCs, taken more than 5 years after starting antiretroviral therapy. The chain is encoded by TRBV30 joined to TRBJ2-3, with the D gene too uncertain to name. The DNA sequence is as follows: TGTGCCTGGAGTGTAGCCGGTTGGAGCACAGATACGCAGTATTTT. Its product reads: CAWSVAGWSTDTQYF.